The 20 T cell receptor beta chains below were found in one sample sequenced in a study of T cell changes during pregnancy in multiple sclerosis. Generated by immunoSEQ multiplex PCR, the TCRdb table keeps only in-frame clones and is missing some. The profile shows about 110,000 clones, around 93% of them singletons. The sequenced sample was peripheral blood, obtained after pregnancy. These receptor sequences come from a female donor with multiple sclerosis, enrolled in a pregnancy study.

V is TRBV7-2 and J is TRBJ1-1, with D perhaps TRBD1 (6 bases). Germline values: CDR1 SGHTA, CDR2 FQGNSA. Trimming took off 5 bases at V and 3 bases at J, with 13 bases between the two ends. The CDR3 loop spans 14 amino acids. Here the CDR3 reads CASSQQGGHTEAFF. In DNA form, the CDR3 reads TGTGCCAGCAGCCAACAGGGTGGCCACACTGAAGCTTTCTTT.

This chain links TRBV19 with TRBJ2-7, with 9 positions matching TRBD1. Germline CDR1 is LNHDA and CDR2 is SQIVND (reference sequence). The J segment lost 3 bases and the V segment lost 3 bases, leaving 3 bases of the junction unmatched. The CDR3 contains 14 residues. CDR3 residues: CASSMKDRGYEQYF. For the CDR3, the DNA is TGTGCCAGTAGTATGAAGGACAGGGGCTACGAGCAGTACTTC.

This clone occurred once. The V and J genes are TRBV6-1 and TRBJ2-7; 11 bases are a match to TRBD2. Trimming cost V 0 bases and J 4 bases; bases outside gene matches: 20. CDR1 is MNHNS, CDR2 SASEGT, per germline. This CDR3 region has 21 residues. The CDR3 DNA reads as TGTGCCAGCAGTGAAGCGATTTCGACTAGCGGGACCTCTAATAGGAAATACGAGCAGTACTTC. This codes for CASSEAISTSGTSNRKYEQYF.

In DNA form, the CDR3 reads TGTGCCACGAGGTGGGGGGAAGAGACCCAGTACTTC. It encodes CATRWGEETQYF. V gene TRBV6-1 combines with J gene TRBJ2-5; D may be TRBD2 (6 bases). There are 12 residues in the CDR3. CDR1 is MNHNS, CDR2 SASEGT, per germline. With 10 bases removed from V and 3 bases from J, the gap between germline ends came to 12 bases.

This chain joins TRBV9 and TRBJ1-2; no firm D call. The CDR3 sequence is 15 residues long. Germline V lookup: CDR1 SGDLS, CDR2 YYNGEE. The ends were cut back, 0 bases at V and 0 bases at J, with 9 bases in the middle. The CDR3 DNA reads as TGTGCCAGCAGCGTAGTAAACAGCCCTAACTATGGCTACACCTTC. This gives the protein CASSVVNSPNYGYTF. The full variable domain, rest sourced from reference TRBV9 and TRBJ1-2, is DSGVTQTPKHLITATGQRVTLRCSPRSGDLSVYWYQQSLDQGLQFLIQYYNGEERAKGNILERFSAQQFPDLHSELNLSSLELGDSALYFCASSVVNSPNYGYTFGSGTRLTVV.

The chain uses TRBV27 and TRBJ2-7; D perhaps matches TRBD2 (5 bases). There are 16 residues in the CDR3. CDR1 and CDR2 (germline): MNHEY, SMNVEV (reference sequence). The V and J ends lost 4 bases and 0 bases respectively, with 16 bases between them. The CDR3 sequence is CASSWRAEAFSYEQYF. The CDR3 bases are TGTGCCAGCAGTTGGCGAGCGGAGGCGTTCTCCTACGAGCAGTACTTC.

The rearrangement uses TRBV16 and TRBJ1-5, with D maybe TRBD1 (5 bases). V was clipped by 0 bases and J by 3 bases, with 9 bases between them. Germline V CDR1 and CDR2: KGHSY, FQNENV. CDR3 size: 15 residues. Written as DNA, the CDR3 is TGTGCCAGCAGCCAATCGTCAGGGTACAATCAGCCCCAGCATTTT. Translated: CASSQSSGYNQPQHF.

This clone was seen more than once but under ten times. CDR3 DNA sequence: TGTGCCAGTAGTATGAGAACCGGGACAGGGTTTTCTGGCTACACCTTC. Translation gives CASSMRTGTGFSGYTF. The rearrangement uses TRBV19 and TRBJ1-2, with TRBD1 matching over 9 bases. From germline, CDR1 is LNHDA and CDR2 SQIVND (reference sequence). The junction had 12 bases not matched to a gene; V was cut back by 3 bases and J by 7 bases. The CDR3 contains 16 residues.

V is TRBV2 and J is TRBJ2-7, with 7 bases matching TRBD2. Germline V gene data show CDR1 as SNHLY and CDR2 as FYNNEI. The V gene end was trimmed by 10 bases and the J gene end by 7 bases; junction bases not matched to a gene: 13. CDR3 length: 13 residues. The CDR3, as DNA: TGTGCCACCGGGAGGCGGGAGAATCGTGAGCAGTACTTC. Its translation is CATGRRENREQYF.

Comment on this clone: Other nucleotide sequences in the sample specify the same CDR3. The gene calls are TRBV30 and TRBJ1-5; D is unclear. V was cut by 1 base and J by 0 bases, with 4 bases left in between. The germline gives CDR1 GTSNPN, CDR2 SVGIG (reference sequence). The CDR3 is made up of 13 amino acids. CDR3 nucleotide sequence: TGTGCCTGGAGTGGCGGTAGCAATCAGCCCCAGCATTTT. Amino acids: CAWSGGSNQPQHF.

V usage is TRBV7-6 and J usage is TRBJ1-1; D gene ambiguous. The CDR3 is 13 amino acids. The V gene's germline CDR1 is SGHVS and CDR2 FNYEAQ. V gave up 2 bases and J gave up 1 base, with 5 bases separating them. CDR3 protein: CASSLQKNTEAFF. The DNA of the CDR3 is TGTGCCAGCAGCTTACAGAAGAACACTGAAGCTTTCTTT.

This rearrangement joins TRBV5-1 to TRBJ2-5; TRBD1 might be the D (5 bases). V dropped 4 bases and J dropped 0 bases, with 16 bases sitting between them. Germline-derived CDR1 and CDR2 are SGHRS and YFSETQ. The CDR3 is 16 amino acids. The CDR3 is CASSPNVAGYQETQYF. CDR3 nucleotide sequence: TGCGCCAGCAGCCCCAACGTGGCAGGGTACCAAGAGACCCAGTACTTC.

The chain carries TRBV29-1 and TRBJ2-7; the D gene is possibly TRBD2 (6 bases). Trimming took 5 bases from V and 9 from J, leaving 17 bases between them. CDR1 is SQVTM, CDR2 ANQGSEA, per germline. The CDR3 is 12 amino acids. The CDR3 DNA is TGCAGCGTTCAAACTAGCCTCGGGCGGCAGTACTTC. This sequence encodes CSVQTSLGRQYF.

V gene TRBV6-1 combines with J gene TRBJ2-7; 9 bases map to TRBD1. This CDR3 has 15 amino acids. Germline loops: CDR1 MNHNS, CDR2 SASEGT. J lost 2 bases, V lost 10 bases, and 12 bases had no gene match. The CDR3 bases are TGTGCCATTACAGCCGGGACAGGGAGCCCCTACGAGCAGTACTTC. This encodes CAITAGTGSPYEQYF.

The chain has TRBV7-8 and TRBJ1-4, with TRBD1 as a possible D gene (6 bases). Germline V gene lookup returns CDR1 SGHVS and CDR2 FQNEAQ. Trimming took off 1 base at V and 2 bases at J, with 14 bases between the two ends. The CDR3 runs to 17 residues. DNA for the CDR3: TGTGCCAGCAGCTTAGGCAGGGGACTAAACACTAATGAAAAACTGTTTTTT. Translating gives CASSLGRGLNTNEKLFF.

The chain links TRBV7-3 to TRBJ2-7; 7 nucleotides align to TRBD2. The V gene's germline CDR1 is SGHTA and CDR2 FQGTGA. The CDR3 covers 15 residues. Unmatched junction bases numbered 8, after V lost 5 bases and J lost 1 base. CDR3 DNA: TGTGCCAGCAGCCAAGGTCGCGGGGGATCCTACGAGCAGTACTTC. This codes for CASSQGRGGSYEQYF.

The V gene is TRBV7-9, the J gene TRBJ1-2, with TRBD1 matching over 12 bases. Germline V lookup: CDR1 SEHNR, CDR2 FQNEAQ (reference sequence). The CDR3 totals 17 residues. V lost 0 bases, J lost 4 bases, and 6 bases stayed unmatched. This CDR3 is CASSLAGTGGVSYGYTF. The CDR3 DNA sequence: TGTGCCAGCAGCTTAGCGGGGACAGGGGGCGTGAGCTATGGCTACACCTTC.

The chain is built from TRBV5-4 and TRBJ2-3, with a tentative D call TRBD1 (6 bases). The CDR3 consists of 15 residues. Germline CDR1 reads SGHNT; CDR2 reads YYREEE (reference sequence). Trimming stripped 0 bases from V and 1 base from J, with 9 bases between. Here the CDR3 DNA reads TGTGCCAGCAGCTTGGCTGGACAGCGCACAGATACGCAGTATTTT. Residues: CASSLAGQRTDTQYF.

This clone showed up just once. The J gene is TRBJ1-4, the V gene TRBV7-9, with D possibly TRBD1 on 5 matching bases. Trimming removed 5 bases from V and 8 bases from J, with 12 bases in between. The CDR3 loop spans 13 amino acids. CDR1 and CDR2 (germline): SEHNR, FQNEAQ (reference sequence). CDR3 loop: CASSLGSGEKLFF. The DNA for the CDR3 is TGTGCCAGCAGCCTAGGGTCAGGGGAAAAACTGTTTTTT.

Here the CDR3 DNA reads TGTGCCAGTAGCACCCGACAGGGGCTCGACACTGAAGCTTTCTTT. It encodes CASSTRQGLDTEAFF. The rearrangement joins TRBV19 to TRBJ1-1; 8 nucleotides line up with TRBD1. CDR3 size: 15 residues. Germline CDR1 LNHDA, CDR2 SQIVND (reference sequence). J gave up 3 bases and V 6 bases, and 9 bases lay outside the gene matches.